The subject of this entry is one TCR beta chain. Antigen: not known. The sample belongs to a study of cytotoxic CD8 clonotypes in ibrutinib-treated CLL. Notes on the study in general: Elevated clonality accompanied ibrutinib response, with a return toward baseline values at progression. Among the clonotypes, public ones were uncommon and contracted or held stable on treatment.

The ends lost 0 bases at V and 7 bases at J; junction bases unmatched: 0. Germline lookup yields CDR1 MNHEY and CDR2 SVGAGI. This CDR3 has 14 residues. Clones were read by immunoSEQ multiplex PCR, and TCRdb kept only the in-frame ones, dropping some. Seen here are 29,000 or so clones, more than 65% observed once, and the top ten hold approximately 50%. The TCR sequence derives from a human donor with chronic lymphocytic leukemia. The chain joins TRBV6-5 to TRBJ2-4; 10 nucleotides match TRBD1. This specimen consisted of PBMCs, obtained after 24 months of ibrutinib treatment. CDR3 coding DNA: TGTGCCAGCAGTTACTCGGACAGGGGGAACATTCAGTACTTC. Amino acid sequence: CASSYSDRGNIQYF.